The 27 T cell receptor beta chains below all came from one sample that was sequenced in a study of regulatory T cells in long-lasting Graves disease. Time point specified: newly diagnosed GD, antithyroid drugs for less than 3 months. TCR sequences were obtained from RNA taken from PBMCs. Through Arm-PCR of CDR3 regions and iRepertoire HTBI primers, TCR beta libraries were built. Via MiXCR, TCRdb re-called the multiplex PCR reads, giving one row per CDR3 protein. The sample yields about 540,000 distinct CDR3 sequences, 13% seen once. Separately, the same data were catalogued under a study of T cells in Graves' hyperthyroidism and ophthalmopathy.

The source material was peripheral blood mononuclear cells (PBMCs), sampled at new diagnosis, from a patient treated with antithyroid drugs. These receptors all stem from a man aged 30 to 39 with Graves disease.

The chain's CDR3 is CASSIDLQGSQHF. The CDR3 region has the DNA TGTGCCAGTAGTATAGACTTACAGGGATCCCAGCATTTT. V is TRBV19 and J is TRBJ1-5, with D perhaps TRBD1 (6 bases). The germline gives CDR1 LNHDA, CDR2 SQIVND (reference sequence). V was clipped by 0 bases and J by 11 bases, with 11 bases between them. The CDR3 runs to 13 residues.

This clonotype was seen repeatedly, ten times or more. The gene calls are TRBV12-3 or TRBV12-4 and TRBJ2-7, with 10 bases fitting TRBD2. The ends lost 6 bases at V and 0 bases at J; junction bases unmatched: 5. The CDR3 has 15 residues. CDR3 loop: CASSSVAGGSYEQYF. For the CDR3, the DNA is TGTGCCAGCAGCAGTGTAGCGGGAGGCTCCTACGAGCAGTACTTC.

This clonotype showed up many times. The V gene is TRBV2, the J gene TRBJ2-6; tentative D call: TRBD1 (5 bases). V was pared by 4 bases and J by 0 bases, with 16 bases between. Germline V gene lookup returns CDR1 SNHLY and CDR2 FYNNEI. This CDR3 has 18 amino acids. In DNA form, the CDR3 reads TGTGCCAGCAGTGTGGTTAAGACAGTGAGCTCTGGGGCCAACGTCCTGACTTTC. This translates into CASSVVKTVSSGANVLTF.

This chain links TRBV29-1 with TRBJ2-1, with 10 bases lining up with TRBD1. This CDR3 spans 14 amino acids. J gave up 8 bases and V 7 bases, and 11 bases lay outside the gene matches. Germline loops: CDR1 SQVTM, CDR2 ANQGSEA. Written as DNA, the CDR3 is TGCAGCGCGTTGGGCCGGGACAGGGGCTATGAGCAGTTCTTC. Translation gives CSALGRDRGYEQFF.

The chain carries TRBV7-9 and TRBJ2-7; 8 bases are a match to TRBD1. Germline V gene sequence: CDR1 SEHNR, CDR2 FQNEAQ (reference sequence). This CDR3 has 15 amino acids. V shed 5 bases and J 0 bases; nucleotides not matched to a gene: 6. CDR3 loop: CASSGSTGGSYEQYF. The CDR3 region has the DNA TGTGCCAGCAGCGGATCTACAGGGGGCTCCTACGAGCAGTACTTC.

The sample holds many counts of this clonotype. The chain employs TRBV6-1 and TRBJ2-5, with TRBD1 matching 8 bases. V gave up 6 bases and J gave up 4 bases; unmatched junction bases: 22. Germline values: CDR1 MNHNS, CDR2 SASEGT. This CDR3 has 19 amino acids. Here the CDR3 DNA reads TGTGCCAGCAGCCGTGAGTGGATCAGGGGGCTCGAGGTCGGAGAGACCCAGTACTTC. Its protein is CASSREWIRGLEVGETQYF.

The rearrangement links TRBV6-5 to TRBJ2-3; the match to TRBD1 covers 8 bases. This CDR3 is 13 amino acids long. Germline CDR1 MNHEY, CDR2 SVGAGI. Trimming at V came to 1 base and at J to 9 bases, leaving 3 bases not matched to a gene. CDR3 residues: CASSYWGTGTQYF. The CDR3, as DNA: TGTGCCAGCAGTTACTGGGGGACAGGAACGCAGTATTTT.

The table lists this clonotype with a few counts. V and J are TRBV4-1 and TRBJ2-1, with 9 bases that match TRBD2. The CDR3 spans 15 residues. The germline CDR1 and CDR2 sequences are MGHRA and YSYEKL. The V and J ends lost 4 bases and 8 bases, in that order; junction bases with no gene match: 9. CDR3 region: CASSPGSGRTYEQFF. DNA of the CDR3: TGCGCCAGCAGCCCTGGTAGCGGGAGAACCTATGAGCAGTTCTTC.

In its sample, this clonotype was seen many times. This sequence joins TRBV20-1 and TRBJ1-1, with D unresolved. The CDR3 sequence is 13 residues long. V gave up 3 bases and J gave up 2 bases, with 10 bases separating them. In germline, CDR1 is DFQATT, CDR2 SNEGSKA (reference sequence). This CDR3 is CSASRGVNTEAFF. The CDR3 DNA follows: TGCAGTGCTAGTCGGGGAGTCAACACTGAAGCTTTCTTT.

This clonotype has a count of ten or more. V and J are TRBV19 and TRBJ1-4; D is uncertain. Germline V gene lookup returns CDR1 LNHDA and CDR2 SQIVND (reference sequence). The CDR3 length is 14 residues. V was cut by 4 bases and J by 5 bases, with 11 bases left in between. The CDR3 sequence: CASSRPEGNEKLFF. The CDR3 coding sequence is TGTGCCAGTAGTAGACCAGAAGGCAATGAAAAACTGTTTTTT. Full variable domain (rest looked up from reference TRBV19 and TRBJ1-4): DGGITQSPKYLFRKEGQNVTLSCEQNLNHDAMYWYRQDPGQGLRLIYYSQIVNDFQKGDIAEGYSVSREKKESFPLTVTSAQKNPTAFYLCASSRPEGNEKLFFGSGTQLSVL.

In its sample, this clonotype was seen many times. This chain uses TRBV30 with TRBJ2-1; D gene unclear. This CDR3 has 16 amino acids. The germline V gene has CDR1 GTSNPN and CDR2 SVGIG (reference sequence). V lost 4 bases to trimming and J lost 4 bases, with 20 bases between them. The CDR3 DNA follows: TGTGCCTGGATTGGAAGCCCTGGAAACTATTACAATGAGCAGTTCTTC. Its protein product is CAWIGSPGNYYNEQFF.

There are a few counts of this clonotype. CDR3: CSARPPTPGTQYF. CDR3 nucleotide sequence: TGCAGTGCCCGCCCCCCCACGCCGGGGACCCAGTACTTC. The V gene is TRBV20-1, the J gene TRBJ2-5; no clear D. Germline V gene sequence: CDR1 DFQATT, CDR2 SNEGSKA (reference sequence). This CDR3 comprises 13 residues. Trimming pared 6 bases from V and 7 bases from J, leaving 18 bases between.

In this sample, this clonotype turned up many times. The CDR3 is CAPGQMNTEAFF. The CDR3 nucleotides are TGTGCCCCGGGACAAATGAACACTGAAGCTTTCTTT. The rearrangement joins TRBV2 to TRBJ1-1; a weak D match, TRBD1 (6 bases). The CDR3 is made up of 12 amino acids. Germline V gives CDR1 SNHLY, CDR2 FYNNEI. Trimming removed 11 bases at V and 0 bases at J, with 10 bases between.

The chain has TRBV20-1 and TRBJ2-1, with 8 bases matching TRBD2. V lost 0 bases, J lost 4 bases, and 5 bases stayed unmatched. The CDR3 runs 15 residues. Germline lookup yields CDR1 DFQATT and CDR2 SNEGSKA (reference sequence). The CDR3 protein is CSARDQLAGYNEQFF. Written as DNA, the CDR3 is TGCAGTGCTAGAGATCAATTAGCGGGATACAATGAGCAGTTCTTC.

This clonotype was counted many times. The chain links TRBV20-1 to TRBJ2-5; D is unclear. Germline CDR1 and CDR2: DFQATT and SNEGSKA (reference sequence). Trimming removed 0 bases at V and 0 bases at J, with 11 bases between. The CDR3 spans 15 residues. The CDR3 bases are TGCAGTGCTAGAGATCTAGACGGCGACCAAGAGACCCAGTACTTC. Its protein is CSARDLDGDQETQYF.

This clonotype was counted ten times or more. The gene calls are TRBV12-3 or TRBV12-4 and TRBJ2-1; 11 nucleotides line up with TRBD2. The CDR3 is made up of 19 amino acids. J lost 2 bases, V lost 7 bases, and 16 bases had no gene match. The CDR3 region is CASIPAGLAGGQPYNEQFF. CDR3 DNA: TGTGCCAGCATCCCCGCGGGGCTAGCGGGAGGCCAGCCCTACAATGAGCAGTTCTTC.

This clonotype came up many times. This chain links TRBV5-6 with TRBJ2-3; D gene ambiguous. Germline V gene sequence: CDR1 SGHDT, CDR2 YYEEEE. The CDR3 contains 12 residues. V lost 5 bases and J 2 bases, leaving 6 bases between the germline ends. CDR3 residues: CASRQYTDTQYF. In DNA form, the CDR3 reads TGTGCCAGCAGACAGTACACAGATACGCAGTATTTT.

The chain couples TRBV18 to TRBJ2-7, with 12 nucleotides matching TRBD2. Unmatched junction bases numbered 30, after V lost 5 bases and J lost 7 bases. The CDR3 has 22 residues. Germline loops: CDR1 KGHSH, CDR2 LQKENI. The CDR3 sequence is CASSARDTLYPTSGSIAGEQYF. CDR3 DNA: TGTGCCAGCTCAGCACGGGACACTCTATACCCGACTAGCGGGAGCATTGCGGGGGAGCAGTACTTC.

This clonotype was seen a handful of times. J is TRBJ1-1 and V is TRBV19, with a weak D call TRBD1 (5 bases). Trimming took off 5 bases at V and 3 bases at J, with 13 bases between the two ends. Germline V gene data show CDR1 as LNHDA and CDR2 as SQIVND (reference sequence). The CDR3 runs to 14 residues. In nucleotides, the CDR3 is TGTGCCAGTAGTGCTTCGGAAGGGGACACTGAAGCTTTCTTT. This translates into CASSASEGDTEAFF.

This clonotype appeared many times. V and J are TRBV30 and TRBJ2-3; no clear D gene. V was shortened by 4 bases and J by 0 bases, with 8 bases between the two germline ends. Germline CDR1 GTSNPN, CDR2 SVGIG (reference sequence). CDR3 length: 13 residues. The chain's CDR3 is CAWTTWSTDTQYF. The CDR3 DNA is TGTGCCTGGACCACTTGGAGCACAGATACGCAGTATTTT.

A remark on this clonotype: A read error may produce the germline difference seen at one junction end. V usage is TRBV7-8 and J usage is TRBJ2-5; D gene unclear. The CDR3 runs 16 residues. The V gene's germline CDR1 is SGHVS and CDR2 FQNEAQ. The CDR3 spells CASSLEYGRAQGTQYF. The DNA for the CDR3 is TGTGCCAGCAGCTTAGAATACGGACGGGCCCAAGGGACCCAGTACTTC.

In this sample, this clonotype turned up a few times. The rearrangement uses TRBV14 and TRBJ2-1, with 8 bases identical to TRBD2. The ends lost 4 bases at V and 10 bases at J; junction bases unmatched: 6. This CDR3 contains 13 residues. From germline, CDR1 is SGHDN and CDR2 FVKESK. The CDR3 sequence is CASSPLAGQEQFF. In nucleotides, the CDR3 is TGTGCCAGCAGCCCCTTAGCGGGACAAGAGCAGTTCTTC.

There are many counts of this clonotype. Written as DNA, the CDR3 is TGTGCCAGCAGGAACATACAGTTCTACAATGAGCAGTTCTTC. Its translation is CASRNIQFYNEQFF. The gene calls are TRBV6-2 or TRBV6-3 and TRBJ2-1; D is uncertain. Trimming removed 6 bases at V and 3 bases at J, with 12 bases between. Per germline, CDR1 MNHEY and CDR2 SVGEGT. This CDR3 spans 14 amino acids.

This clonotype turned up a few times. V gene TRBV19 combines with J gene TRBJ1-4, with 9 nucleotides matching TRBD1. V lost 6 bases and J lost 8; bases outside the gene matches: 10. The CDR3 covers 15 residues. Germline-derived CDR1 and CDR2 are LNHDA and SQIVND (reference sequence). CDR3 in amino acids: CASSAGTGIPEKLFF. As DNA, the CDR3 is TGTGCCAGTAGCGCCGGGACAGGGATTCCCGAAAAACTGTTTTTT.

On this clonotype: This may come from a read error, since a much larger clone is one base off. Because it lacks the conserved phenylalanine or tryptophan at the end, this CDR3 is likely a read error. The chain is built from TRBV2 and TRBJ2-4; perhaps TRBD2 as D (6 bases). Germline V gene data show CDR1 as SNHLY and CDR2 as FYNNEI. The CDR3 is 14 amino acids. The V gene lost 10 bases and the J gene lost 0 bases, with 13 bases spanning the gap. CDR3 sequence reads: CATSQGLAKNIQYL. The CDR3 nucleotides are TGTGCCACCTCTCAGGGACTAGCCAAAAACATTCAGTACCTC.

This clonotype was seen a few times. The J gene is TRBJ2-7, the V gene TRBV20-1, with D possibly being TRBD1 or TRBD2 (5 bases each). The CDR3 length is 11 residues. With 3 bases removed from V and 6 bases from J, the gap between germline ends came to 9 bases. CDR1 is DFQATT and CDR2 is SNEGSKA in the germline V gene (reference sequence). CDR3 bases: TGCAGTGCTAGTTGGGGGATCGAGCAGTACTTC. This encodes CSASWGIEQYF.

Many counts were recorded for this clonotype. The V and J genes are TRBV2 and TRBJ1-2; D is unclear. The CDR3 runs to 12 residues. The V end was cut by 7 bases, the J end by 6 bases, with 12 bases between. CDR1 SNHLY and CDR2 FYNNEI come from the germline V gene. The CDR3 coding sequence is TGTGCCAGCACCCAGTCGGAGGATGGCTACACCTTC. This translates into CASTQSEDGYTF.